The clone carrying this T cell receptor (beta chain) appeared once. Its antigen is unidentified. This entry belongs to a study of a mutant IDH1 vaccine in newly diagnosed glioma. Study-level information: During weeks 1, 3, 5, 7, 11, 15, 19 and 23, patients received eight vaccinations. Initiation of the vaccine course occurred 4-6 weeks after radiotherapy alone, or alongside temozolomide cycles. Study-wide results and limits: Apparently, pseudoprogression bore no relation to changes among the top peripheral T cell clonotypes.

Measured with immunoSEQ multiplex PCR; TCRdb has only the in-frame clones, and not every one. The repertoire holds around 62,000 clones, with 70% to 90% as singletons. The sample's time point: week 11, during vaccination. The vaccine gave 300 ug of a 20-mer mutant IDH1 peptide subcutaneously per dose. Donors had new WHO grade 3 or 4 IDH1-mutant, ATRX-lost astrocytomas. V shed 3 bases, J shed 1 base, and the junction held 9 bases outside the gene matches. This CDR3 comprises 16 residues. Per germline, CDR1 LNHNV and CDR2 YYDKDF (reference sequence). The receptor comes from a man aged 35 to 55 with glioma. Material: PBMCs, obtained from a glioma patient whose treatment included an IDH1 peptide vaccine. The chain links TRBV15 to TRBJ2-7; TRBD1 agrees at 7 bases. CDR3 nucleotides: TGTGCCACCAGCAGCTATTCGACAGGGTTATCCTACGAGCAGTACTTC. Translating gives CATSSYSTGLSYEQYF. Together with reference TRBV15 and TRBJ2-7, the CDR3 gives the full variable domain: DAMVIQNPRYQVTQFGKPVTLSCSQTLNHNVMYWYQQKSSQAPKLLFHYYDKDFNNEADTPDNFQSRRPNTSFCFLDIRSPGLGDTAMYLCATSSYSTGLSYEQYFGPGTRLTVT.